A single sample is the source of the 23 T cell receptor beta chains below, sequenced in a study of T cells in Graves' hyperthyroidism and ophthalmopathy. TCR beta CDR3 region amplification was performed from RNA transcripts. HTBI primers were used for first-round RT-PCR of the TCR CDR3. TCRdb analysed the multiplex PCR reads with MiXCR anew, one entry per CDR3 protein. The table includes hundreds of thousands of distinct CDR3 sequences, less than 25% detected once. The sample taken for sequencing was blood. Receptor source: a man aged 25 to 40 with Graves' ophthalmopathy.

The chain uses TRBV11-2 and TRBJ2-1, with unresolved D. Deletions cut 1 base from V and 9 bases from J, with 13 bases between. This CDR3 is 14 amino acids long. The germline V gene has CDR1 SGHAT and CDR2 FQNNGV. CDR3 residues: CASSLVGLDGEQFF. In DNA, the CDR3 is TGTGCCAGCAGCTTAGTAGGGTTGGACGGTGAGCAGTTCTTC. Using reference TRBV11-2 and TRBJ2-1 for the parts outside the CDR3, the full variable domain is EAGVAQSPRYKIIEKRQSVAFWCNPISGHATLYWYQQILGQGPKLLIQFQNNGVVDDSQLPKDRFSAERLKGVDSTLKIQPAKLEDSAVYLCASSLVGLDGEQFFGPGTRLTVL.

V gene TRBV28 combines with J gene TRBJ2-3; 14 bases fit TRBD2. V lost 6 bases, J lost 2 bases, and 7 bases stayed unmatched. The CDR3 covers 17 residues. Germline-derived CDR1 and CDR2 are MDHEN and SYDVKM. The CDR3 is CASSRRLAGGDTDTQYF. CDR3 DNA: TGTGCCAGCAGCCGTCGACTAGCGGGAGGGGACACAGATACGCAGTATTTT.

This clonotype showed up many times. V and J are TRBV30 and TRBJ2-2; D may correspond to TRBD1 or TRBD2 (5 bases each). The germline CDR1 and CDR2 sequences are GTSNPN and SVGIG (reference sequence). The CDR3 loop spans 13 amino acids. With 3 bases removed from V and 8 bases from J, the gap between germline ends came to 13 bases. CDR3 bases: TGTGCCTGGAGAAGCAGGGAGTGGGGGGAGCTGTTTTTT. This codes for CAWRSREWGELFF.

This chain connects TRBV18 to TRBJ2-1; 9 nucleotides align to TRBD2. The V gene's germline CDR1 is KGHSH and CDR2 LQKENI. The CDR3 is 16 amino acids. The ends lost 2 bases at V and 2 bases at J; junction bases unmatched: 4. The CDR3 sequence: CASSPETSGTYNEQFF. The CDR3 coding sequence is TGTGCCAGCTCACCAGAGACTAGCGGAACCTACAATGAGCAGTTCTTC.

This clonotype has ten or more counts. This chain joins TRBV6-2 or TRBV6-3 and TRBJ1-5; D uncertain. CDR1 and CDR2 (germline): MNHEY, SVGEGT. The V and J ends lost 3 bases and 1 base respectively, with 4 bases between them. The CDR3 consists of 13 residues. The CDR3 loop is CASSYGSNQPQHF. DNA for the CDR3: TGTGCCAGCAGTTATGGAAGCAATCAGCCCCAGCATTTT.

The table lists this clonotype with a few counts. The chain uses TRBV27 and TRBJ2-1; 7 bases fit TRBD1. Germline CDR1 reads MNHEY; CDR2 reads SMNVEV (reference sequence). Unmatched junction bases numbered 15, after V lost 5 bases and J lost 14 bases. This CDR3 contains 14 residues. CDR3 residues: CASSPGTDLLGEFF. The CDR3 DNA reads TGTGCCAGCAGTCCCGGGACAGATCTGCTAGGGGAGTTCTTC.

A few counts support this clonotype. This chain links TRBV6-5 with TRBJ1-2; 10 bases are shared with TRBD1. V dropped 0 bases and J dropped 4; count of bases not matched to a gene: 2. The CDR3 runs 15 residues. CDR1 is MNHEY and CDR2 is SVGAGI in the germline V gene. DNA for the CDR3: TGTGCCAGCAGTTACTCGGGACAGGGGAGCTATGGCTACACCTTC. Its translation is CASSYSGQGSYGYTF.

The chain carries TRBV11-2 and TRBJ2-4, with 12 bases identical to TRBD2. This CDR3 contains 19 residues. J was trimmed by 5 bases and V by 0 bases; bases with no gene match: 11. The germline V gene has CDR1 SGHAT and CDR2 FQNNGV. The DNA of the CDR3 is TGTGCCAGCAGCTTAGACGGGAACCGTCGACTAGCGGGAGAAAACATTCAGTACTTC. Its protein product is CASSLDGNRRLAGENIQYF.

This chain joins TRBV6-4 and TRBJ2-3; D gene unclear. Germline loops: CDR1 MRHNA, CDR2 SNTAGT. The CDR3 contains 14 residues. Trimming shortened V by 2 bases and J by 3 bases, and 9 bases separated the two germline ends. CDR3 loop: CASSDGKDTDTQYF. In nucleotides, the CDR3 is TGTGCCAGCAGTGACGGGAAGGATACAGATACGCAGTATTTT.

A few counts support this clonotype. This chain joins TRBV30 and TRBJ1-3, with 9 nucleotides matching TRBD1. There are 16 residues in the CDR3. CDR1 and CDR2 (germline): GTSNPN, SVGIG (reference sequence). Trimming removed 3 bases from V and 4 bases from J; junction bases left unmatched: 10. The DNA of the CDR3 is TGTGCCTGGAGGGGTGCCGGGACAGGGATGGGAAACACCATATATTTT. Amino acids: CAWRGAGTGMGNTIYF. Variable domain in full (rest from reference TRBV30 and TRBJ1-3): SQTIHQWPATLVQPVGSPLSLECTVEGTSNPNLYWYRQAAGRGLQLLFYSVGIGQISSEVPQNLSASRPQDRQFILSSKKLLLSDSGFYLCAWRGAGTGMGNTIYFGEGSWLTVV.

In this sample, this clonotype turned up many times. The chain uses TRBV28 and TRBJ1-2; TRBD1 matches at 7 bases. Germline V CDR1 and CDR2: MDHEN, SYDVKM. The ends lost 6 bases at V and 6 bases at J; junction bases unmatched: 7. CDR3 length equals 13 residues. The CDR3: CASSPDRVNGYTF. The CDR3 coding sequence is TGTGCCAGCAGCCCTGACAGGGTTAATGGCTACACCTTC.

The chain uses TRBV9 and TRBJ2-2; TRBD1 agrees at 8 bases. This CDR3 is built from 15 residues. Germline lookup yields CDR1 SGDLS and CDR2 YYNGEE. After removal of 2 bases from V and 4 bases from J, the junction contained 4 bases not matched to a gene. CDR3 DNA: TGTGCCAGCAGCGTGACAGGGGCGAGCACCGGGGAGCTGTTTTTT. It is translated as CASSVTGASTGELFF.

The chain links TRBV11-2 to TRBJ2-7, with 14 bases lining up with TRBD2. There are 20 residues in the CDR3. Losses at the gene ends were 3 bases for V and 4 bases for J; bases not matched to a gene: 17. Germline CDR1 and CDR2: SGHAT and FQNNGV. CDR3 bases: TGTGCCAGCAGCTTTCGACTAGCGGGAGGGCCGGCGGAGTTATTTTACGAGCAGTACTTC. Protein product: CASSFRLAGGPAELFYEQYF.

The gene calls are TRBV12-3 or TRBV12-4 and TRBJ1-5; TRBD1 matches at 7 bases. The trim removed 3 bases at V and 1 base at J, leaving 3 bases unmatched. The CDR3 length is 15 residues. CDR3 region: CASSFQQGSNQPQHF. CDR3 sequence (DNA): TGTGCCAGCAGTTTCCAACAGGGGAGCAATCAGCCCCAGCATTTT.

At least ten counts were recorded for this clonotype. This chain connects TRBV5-1 to TRBJ2-1, with 9 bases lining up with TRBD1. V was pared by 4 bases and J by 9 bases, with 11 bases of the junction left unmatched. The CDR3 loop spans 15 amino acids. Germline loops: CDR1 SGHRS, CDR2 YFSETQ. The CDR3 reads CASSASGQGLFEQFF. The CDR3 nucleotides are TGCGCCAGCAGCGCATCGGGACAGGGATTATTTGAGCAGTTCTTC.

This clonotype was detected ten times or more. The V call is TRBV12-3 or TRBV12-4, the J call TRBJ1-1, with 9 nucleotides matching TRBD1. V was clipped by 6 bases and J by 3 bases; unmatched bases: 2. The CDR3 consists of 13 residues. This chain's CDR3 is CASSTGGHTEAFF. CDR3 nucleotide sequence: TGTGCCAGCAGCACAGGGGGCCACACTGAAGCTTTCTTT.

The chain uses TRBV20-1 and TRBJ2-5; 8 nucleotides match TRBD1. V trimming: 5 bases; J trimming: 4 bases; junction bases outside the gene matches: 12. The CDR3 length is 15 residues. Germline V gives CDR1 DFQATT, CDR2 SNEGSKA (reference sequence). CDR3 in amino acids: CSAPYTRGRGETQYF. The CDR3 bases are TGCAGTGCTCCGTACACCAGGGGGCGCGGAGAGACCCAGTACTTC.

The table lists this clonotype with many counts. The chain has TRBV11-2 and TRBJ2-3; D is unresolved. The V and J ends lost 0 bases and 12 bases respectively, with 16 bases between them. The germline CDR1 and CDR2 sequences are SGHAT and FQNNGV. CDR3 length equals 14 residues. CDR3 coding DNA: TGTGCCAGCAGCTTAGATGGGTTGGGCCTTGGTCAGTATTTT. Translating it yields CASSLDGLGLGQYF.

J is TRBJ2-2 and V is TRBV20-1; D gene uncertain. The germline gives CDR1 DFQATT, CDR2 SNEGSKA (reference sequence). Trimming shortened V by 5 bases and J by 0 bases, and 7 bases separated the two germline ends. The CDR3 is made up of 13 amino acids. The CDR3 region has the DNA TGCAGTGCTTTTCAGTCGAACACCGGGGAGCTGTTTTTT. As protein: CSAFQSNTGELFF.

The chain is built from TRBV30 and TRBJ2-2; D unresolved. The germline V and J ends were trimmed by 2 bases and 6 bases, with 7 bases remaining between them. Germline values: CDR1 GTSNPN, CDR2 SVGIG (reference sequence). This CDR3 comprises 12 residues. The CDR3 DNA is TGTGCCTGGAGTCCAGGAGCCGGGGAGCTGTTTTTT. Amino acid sequence: CAWSPGAGELFF.

At least ten counts were recorded for this clonotype. V usage is TRBV20-1 and J usage is TRBJ2-7, with D tentatively TRBD2 (6 bases). The CDR3 is made up of 16 amino acids. Germline CDR1 is DFQATT and CDR2 is SNEGSKA (reference sequence). The ends were cut back, 0 bases at V and 0 bases at J, with 15 bases in the middle. In nucleotides, the CDR3 is TGCAGTGCTAGAGATGGGGGGAGAGGGGACTCCTACGAGCAGTACTTC. It encodes CSARDGGRGDSYEQYF.

The table lists this clonotype with a few counts. This chain links TRBV2 with TRBJ2-5; 9 bases match TRBD2. The CDR3 contains 17 residues. The trim removed 7 bases at V and 0 bases at J, leaving 12 bases unmatched. Germline V lookup: CDR1 SNHLY, CDR2 FYNNEI. The CDR3 DNA follows: TGTGCCAGCACGGGCCTAGCGGGAACCTACAACCAAGAGACCCAGTACTTC. Translated: CASTGLAGTYNQETQYF.

This clonotype was picked up many times. V gene TRBV7-6 combines with J gene TRBJ2-5, with 11 bases identical to TRBD2. There are 17 residues in the CDR3. Trimming cost V 2 bases and J 1 base; bases outside gene matches: 6. Germline loops: CDR1 SGHVS, CDR2 FNYEAQ. CDR3 sequence (DNA): TGTGCCAGCAGCTTAACCTTAGCGGGAGGGGCCCAAGAGACCCAGTACTTC. Amino acids: CASSLTLAGGAQETQYF.